This entry concerns a single T cell receptor beta chain. Its target is not known. V shed 6 bases and J shed 0 bases, with 17 bases lying between them. This CDR3 has 17 amino acids. Germline CDR1 reads MDHEN; CDR2 reads SYDVKM. Template amounts of roughly 300 ng DNA, about 30,000 T cell genomes, were employed in unsorted PBMC replicate PCRs. Profiled with immunoSEQ multiplex PCR; TCRdb holds only in-frame clones, not every one. The sample lists 400,000 to 600,000 clones; roughly 80% were seen once. The data originate from a study of shared clonotypes between healthy human individuals. Study-level background: Donors, aged 18 to 49, were a couple of women and a few men.

Study-level results: An anticipated effect of sequencing depth on clonotype sharing among donors was recognized.

The TCR sequence derives from a woman between 40 and 55 years old in good health. Some clones in this sample may be carry-over from other donors' samples. The chain has TRBV28 and TRBJ1-4; D uncertain. Sequencing was carried out using PBMCs. The CDR3 here is CASSQREAISTNEKLFF. The CDR3 DNA sequence: TGTGCCAGCAGCCAACGGGAAGCCATTTCAACTAATGAAAAACTGTTTTTT. Full variable domain (missing parts from reference TRBV28 and TRBJ1-4): DVKVTQSSRYLVKRTGEKVFLECVQDMDHENMFWYRQDPGLGLRLIYFSYDVKMKEKGDIPEGYSVSREKKERFSLILESASTNQTSMYLCASSQREAISTNEKLFFGSGTQLSVL.